Following are 20 T cell receptor beta chains from one sample sequenced in a study of T cell responses to AZD1222 COVID-19 vaccine. The repertoire was sequenced with immunoSEQ multiplex PCR; TCRdb's copy has only in-frame clones and lacks some. The table lists 150,000 to 200,000 clones, approximately 93% of them singletons. The material sequenced was peripheral blood, taken on day 0 of AZD1222 vaccination. Receptors were obtained from an adult in good health.

The J gene is TRBJ1-6, the V gene TRBV27; the D gene is possibly TRBD1 (5 bases). The ends were cut back, 0 bases at V and 7 bases at J, with 10 bases in the middle. This CDR3 spans 15 amino acids. Germline loops: CDR1 MNHEY, CDR2 SMNVEV (reference sequence). The CDR3 is CASSLSGEGNSPLHF. The CDR3 DNA follows: TGTGCCAGCAGTTTATCGGGGGAAGGGAATTCACCCCTCCACTTT.

This sequence joins TRBV14 and TRBJ2-5; D gene uncertain. From germline, CDR1 is SGHDN and CDR2 FVKESK. Trimming took 4 bases from V and 5 from J, leaving 11 bases between them. This CDR3 region has 13 residues. The CDR3 DNA reads as TGTGCCAGCAGCCGGACGCATTCGGAGACCCAGTACTTC. Protein product: CASSRTHSETQYF.

This clone has only one observation. The V call is TRBV6-6, the J call TRBJ1-1; D is ambiguous. In germline, CDR1 is MNHNY, CDR2 SVGAGI (reference sequence). V was shortened by 6 bases and J by 0 bases, with 11 bases between the two germline ends. The CDR3 spans 14 residues. CDR3 sequence: CASRILQVNTEAFF. The CDR3 region has the DNA TGTGCCAGCAGAATCCTCCAGGTGAACACTGAAGCTTTCTTT.

This sequence joins TRBV12-3 or TRBV12-4 and TRBJ1-1; no firm D call. This CDR3 has 11 amino acids. Trimming took 7 bases from V and 6 from J, leaving 9 bases between them. The CDR3 here is CASTLRAEAFF. In nucleotides, the CDR3 is TGTGCCAGCACCTTACGAGCTGAAGCTTTCTTT.

V gene TRBV9 combines with J gene TRBJ2-7; 7 nucleotides line up with TRBD1. The V gene's germline CDR1 is SGDLS and CDR2 YYNGEE. Trimming took 2 bases from V and 2 from J; bases not matched to a gene: 4. The CDR3 runs 14 residues. Here the CDR3 reads CASSVGDSTYEQYF. For the CDR3, the DNA is TGTGCCAGCAGCGTGGGGGACAGTACCTACGAGCAGTACTTC.

The chain is built from TRBV5-4 and TRBJ1-1, with 9 positions matching TRBD1. The CDR3 extends over 19 amino acids. The V segment lost 1 base and the J segment 0 bases; nucleotides outside the gene matches: 13. Germline CDR1 reads SGHNT; CDR2 reads YYREEE (reference sequence). In nucleotides, the CDR3 is TGTGCCAGCAGCTTGTCGGACAGGGGCCGTCTAATGATGAACACTGAAGCTTTCTTT. Translation gives CASSLSDRGRLMMNTEAFF.

The V and J genes are TRBV7-9 and TRBJ1-2, with unresolved D. CDR3 length: 12 amino acids. Germline CDR1 reads SEHNR; CDR2 reads FQNEAQ (reference sequence). The V and J ends lost 5 bases and 0 bases respectively, with 4 bases between them. The CDR3 sequence is CASSPTNYGYTF. The CDR3 coding sequence is TGTGCCAGCAGCCCCACTAACTATGGCTACACCTTC.

V gene TRBV5-1 combines with J gene TRBJ2-5, with D perhaps assigned TRBD1 or TRBD2 (6 bases each). Germline V gives CDR1 SGHRS, CDR2 YFSETQ. CDR3 length: 15 residues. Trimming left V 3 bases short and J 4 bases short, with 16 bases between. The chain's CDR3 is CASSSTGTGGETQYF. The CDR3 DNA reads as TGCGCCAGCAGCTCCACAGGGACCGGGGGAGAGACCCAGTACTTC.

V gene TRBV9 combines with J gene TRBJ2-7; D remains ambiguous. In germline, CDR1 is SGDLS, CDR2 YYNGEE. This CDR3 has 14 amino acids. Trimming stripped 5 bases from V and 0 bases from J, with 12 bases between. The CDR3 region is CASRPFWRSYEQYF. In nucleotides, the CDR3 is TGTGCCAGCAGGCCTTTTTGGCGCTCCTACGAGCAGTACTTC.

This clone has a handful of counts. The chain uses TRBV24-1 and TRBJ2-2; D is uncertain. V lost 3 bases and J lost 7, with 14 bases in between. From germline, CDR1 is KGHDR and CDR2 SFDVKD. The CDR3 totals 15 residues. CDR3 sequence (DNA): TGTGCCACCAGTGATCCCGTCCAGGACGGCGGGGAGCTGTTTTTT. Amino acids: CATSDPVQDGGELFF.

This chain uses TRBV2 with TRBJ2-7; D is ambiguous. Germline CDR1 and CDR2: SNHLY and FYNNEI. The CDR3 has 11 residues. V was cut by 6 bases and J by 8 bases, with 11 bases left in between. The CDR3 here is CASSVIEKQYF. The CDR3 nucleotides read TGTGCCAGCAGCGTAATAGAAAAGCAGTACTTC. The full variable domain, rest sourced from reference TRBV2 and TRBJ2-7, is EPEVTQTPSHQVTQMGQEVILRCVPISNHLYFYWYRQILGQKVEFLVSFYNNEISEKSEIFDDQFSVERPDGSNFTLKIRSTKLEDSAMYFCASSVIEKQYFGPGTRLTVT.

The chain couples TRBV10-3 to TRBJ2-7; D not resolved. Germline V gene sequence: CDR1 ENHRY, CDR2 SYGVKD. V was pared by 10 bases and J by 3 bases, with 13 bases between. The CDR3 has 12 amino acids. The CDR3 spells CATQDRSYEQYF. The CDR3 nucleotides read TGTGCCACCCAGGACCGAAGCTACGAGCAGTACTTC.

V usage is TRBV2 and J usage is TRBJ1-3; D not resolved. CDR3 length: 14 residues. Trimming stripped 5 bases from V and 4 bases from J, with 12 bases between. Germline V gene lookup returns CDR1 SNHLY and CDR2 FYNNEI. The CDR3, as DNA: TGTGCCAGCAGTATCCGACGGGGAGGAAACACCATATATTTT. This sequence encodes CASSIRRGGNTIYF.

This chain uses TRBV9 with TRBJ2-2; D uncertain. Germline-derived CDR1 and CDR2 are SGDLS and YYNGEE. V lost 0 bases to trimming and J lost 7 bases, with 10 bases between them. There are 14 residues in the CDR3. The CDR3 DNA is TGTGCCAGCAGCGTAGAGGTTAATGGCGGGGAGCTGTTTTTT. Its protein product is CASSVEVNGGELFF.

The J gene is TRBJ1-1, the V gene TRBV11-3; D not certain. Trimming shortened V by 0 bases and J by 1 base, and 12 bases separated the two germline ends. The CDR3 contains 16 residues. CDR1 and CDR2 (germline): SGHNT, YENEEA. CDR3 bases: TGTGCCAGCAGCTTAGAAGTAGGCAGTCAGAACACTGAAGCTTTCTTT. This codes for CASSLEVGSQNTEAFF.

The V call is TRBV6-5, the J call TRBJ1-6; no definite D call. The germline CDR1 and CDR2 sequences are MNHEY and SVGAGI. The CDR3 has 14 amino acids. Trimming removed 2 bases from V and 11 bases from J, with 13 bases in between. Here the CDR3 DNA reads TGTGCCAGCAGTTACCAAGCCTTGCGGACACCCCTCCACTTT. Translated: CASSYQALRTPLHF.

This chain connects TRBV7-8 to TRBJ1-5; D unresolved. The germline V gene has CDR1 SGHVS and CDR2 FQNEAQ. The CDR3 length is 16 residues. The ends were cut back, 1 base at V and 3 bases at J, with 13 bases in the middle. Here the CDR3 reads CASSLVRTALNQPQHF. The CDR3 DNA reads TGTGCCAGCAGCTTAGTTCGGACGGCACTCAATCAGCCCCAGCATTTT.

The chain has TRBV5-4 and TRBJ2-5; D may be TRBD1 or TRBD2 (5 bases each). CDR3 size: 12 residues. Deletions cut 2 bases from V and 5 bases from J, with 7 bases between. Germline loops: CDR1 SGHNT, CDR2 YYREEE (reference sequence). This CDR3 reads CASSFWGETQYF. In DNA form, the CDR3 reads TGTGCCAGCAGCTTCTGGGGGGAGACCCAGTACTTC.

The V call is TRBV6-5, the J call TRBJ2-5, with TRBD1 matching 8 bases. Germline lookup yields CDR1 MNHEY and CDR2 SVGAGI. The CDR3 runs to 15 residues. After removal of 4 bases from V and 5 bases from J, the junction contained 9 bases not matched to a gene. CDR3 in DNA: TGTGCCAGCAGTTTCCCGGCAGGGGGCGCGGAGACCCAGTACTTC. This gives the protein CASSFPAGGAETQYF.

The CDR3 DNA follows: TGTGCCACCACGACCCTGGGGGCTGACTATGGCTACACCTTC. It encodes CATTTLGADYGYTF. The V call is TRBV6-5, the J call TRBJ1-2, with D tentatively TRBD1 (6 bases). Germline lookup yields CDR1 MNHEY and CDR2 SVGAGI. Trimming left V 10 bases short and J 3 bases short, with 18 bases between. There are 14 residues in the CDR3.